This record concerns one TCR beta chain sequence. The sample originates from a study of identifying expanded T cells in peripheral blood. Sequencing used immunoSEQ multiplex PCR; TCRdb keeps in-frame clones, though not all of them. The sample holds about 90,000 clones, around 86% seen once. CDR3 length: 15 residues. V shed 5 bases and J 3 bases; nucleotides not matched to a gene: 7. Per germline, CDR1 LNHDA and CDR2 SQIVND (reference sequence). The rearrangement joins TRBV19 to TRBJ2-3, with 8 bases aligning to TRBD1. Input material: blood. This sequence was found in a person aged 18-70 years in good health. The CDR3 bases are TGTGCCAGTAGTTTCGGACAGGGTCGAACAGATACGCAGTATTTT. It specifies CASSFGQGRTDTQYF. Using reference TRBV19 and TRBJ2-3 for the parts outside the CDR3, the full variable domain is DGGITQSPKYLFRKEGQNVTLSCEQNLNHDAMYWYRQDPGQGLRLIYYSQIVNDFQKGDIAEGYSVSREKKESFPLTVTSAQKNPTAFYLCASSFGQGRTDTQYFGPGTRLTVL.